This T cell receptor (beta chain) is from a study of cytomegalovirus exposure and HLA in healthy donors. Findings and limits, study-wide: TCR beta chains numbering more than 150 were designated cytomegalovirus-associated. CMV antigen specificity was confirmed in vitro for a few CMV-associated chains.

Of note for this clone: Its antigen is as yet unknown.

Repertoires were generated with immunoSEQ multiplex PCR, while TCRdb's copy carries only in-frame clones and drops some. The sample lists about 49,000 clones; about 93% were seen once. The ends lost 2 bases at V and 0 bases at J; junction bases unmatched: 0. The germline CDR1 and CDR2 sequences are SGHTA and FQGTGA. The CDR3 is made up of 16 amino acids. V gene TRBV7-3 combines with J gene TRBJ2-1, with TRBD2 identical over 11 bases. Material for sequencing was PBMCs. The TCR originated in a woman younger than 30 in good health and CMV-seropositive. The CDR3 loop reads CASSLLAGGSYNEQFF. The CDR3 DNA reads TGTGCCAGCAGCTTACTAGCGGGAGGCTCCTACAATGAGCAGTTCTTC.